Below are 5 T cell receptor beta chains sequenced from a single sample in a study of blood T cell repertoires in COVID-19. Clones were read by immunoSEQ multiplex PCR, and TCRdb kept only the in-frame ones, dropping some. The sample yields 100,000 to 150,000 clones, around 86% seen once. The sequencing input was peripheral blood. Receptor source: a woman aged 65 to 85 with COVID-19, enrolled during active disease.

This chain uses TRBV11-2 with TRBJ2-7; 9 bases are shared with TRBD1. The J segment lost 7 bases and the V segment lost 5 bases, leaving 12 bases of the junction unmatched. Looked up from germline, CDR1 is SGHAT and CDR2 is FQNNGV. CDR3 length: 15 amino acids. This chain's CDR3 is CASSVRGQGLGEQYF. CDR3 DNA: TGTGCCAGCAGCGTAAGGGGACAGGGTCTGGGGGAGCAGTACTTC.

CDR3 loop: CATSPGEFSEAFF. The DNA for the CDR3 is TGTGCCACCAGCCCAGGGGAGTTTTCTGAAGCTTTCTTT. The chain couples TRBV15 to TRBJ1-1, with a possible D match to TRBD1 (6 bases). Germline V CDR1 and CDR2: LNHNV, YYDKDF (reference sequence). This CDR3 spans 13 amino acids. V was pared by 5 bases and J by 6 bases, with 13 bases between.

The V gene is TRBV3-1 (or the pseudogene TRBV3-2), the J gene TRBJ1-4; no clear D. Germline V CDR1 and CDR2: LGHDT, YNNKEL (reference sequence). The CDR3 consists of 12 residues. V was cut by 3 bases and J by 8 bases, with 7 bases left in between. The CDR3 sequence is CASSHPGEKLFF. CDR3 nucleotides: TGTGCCAGCAGCCACCCCGGGGAAAAACTGTTTTTT.

The chain uses TRBV19 and TRBJ2-1; unclear D gene. V was trimmed by 6 bases and J by 4 bases, leaving 13 bases between them. The CDR3 loop spans 14 amino acids. Germline V gene sequence: CDR1 LNHDA, CDR2 SQIVND (reference sequence). The CDR3 loop is CASRWADNYNEQFF. The CDR3 bases are TGTGCCAGTAGATGGGCAGATAATTACAATGAGCAGTTCTTC.

The chain recombines TRBV7-2 with TRBJ1-4; D is undetermined. The ends were cut back, 5 bases at V and 7 bases at J, with 14 bases in the middle. This CDR3 region has 14 residues. The germline V gene encodes CDR1 SGHTA and CDR2 FQGNSA. This CDR3 reads CASSPDNQSEKLFF. The CDR3 DNA is TGTGCCAGCAGCCCCGACAATCAGAGTGAAAAACTGTTTTTT.